Listed below are T cell receptor beta chains from one sample, sequenced in a study of technical replicates of blood from a handful of donors. TCRdb's table, derived via immunoSEQ multiplex PCR, lists solely in-frame clones and lacks some. Altogether about 66,000 clones are present, roughly nine tenths being singletons, with the ten largest covering under 0.5%. The sample taken for sequencing was T cells isolated from PBMCs. These receptor sequences come from a human donor in good health. The conserved cysteine and the conserved F or W are not part of the CDR3 here.

V gene | CDR3 protein
TRBV21-1 | ASSKLSEHEPGDTQY
TRBV7-3 | ASSYLAESYNEQF
TRBV9 | ASSARDGGDTQY
TRBV15 | ATSYPKGFGYT
TRBV9 | ASSVDDYSNQPQH
TRBV28 | ASSPLGGNTEAF
TRBV5-6 | ASSKRETIETQY
TRBV9 | ASSRRQSGANVLT
TRBV28 | ASSFSGTGNYGYT
TRBV7-9 | ASTRGGEAQPQH
TRBV6-5 | ASSYTSAQYNEQF
TRBV4-1 | ASSQDWGGEEYGYT
TRBV5-1 | ASSRDRAATNEKLF
TRBV6-1 | ASSEVRGQNNYGYT
TRBV27 | ASSRGNTEAF
TRBV9 | ASSVDGTVYEQY
TRBV19 | ASSLQGAYEQY
TRBV7-3 | ASSPRSGRRDTQY
TRBV6-5 | ASSYPGTGEETQY
TRBV19 | ASGERGGFDTQY
TRBV5-1 | ASSFFGANTGELF
TRBV27 | ASSSTGGRYGYT
TRBV11-3 | ASSETGTGELF
TRBV29-1 | SVAGTGYLDYGYT
TRBV7-2 | ASSLAGGLFYEQY
TRBV13 | ASSLGFGRGYEQY
TRBV9 | ASSVAPLLAGGRSTDTQY
TRBV5-1 | ASSLFGTLQETQY
TRBV5-5 | ASSLGIAGDAHEQY
TRBV30 | AWSVLRLAGYYEQY
TRBV7-2 | ASSSAPTGITDTQY
TRBV13 | ASSLAPGQDSYEQY
TRBV27 | ASSPTSGYEQY
TRBV30 | AWTRDRASNYGYT
TRBV5-1 | ASSLADTETQY
TRBV4-3 | ASSPGTGDQPQH
TRBV5-6 | ASRLGFEQF
TRBV5-4 | ASSKTSATYEQY
TRBV5-6 | ASTILQGAWNEQF
TRBV4-1 | ASSPNETGAPPQPQH
TRBV9 | ASSARGEGNTEAF
TRBV6-5 | ASRDTQETQY
TRBV30 | AWTELDNTQY
TRBV5-1 | ASSLDGTGYNEQF
TRBV5-1 | ASSRTGDSNQPQH
TRBV7-9 | ASSLGTSGTDTQY
TRBV7-3 | ASSSTPGGTEAF
TRBV27 | ASSSGQGLGYT
TRBV7-2 | ASSSRTGGEEAF
TRBV28 | ASSLGLAQQY
TRBV15 | ATSREAGGFDEQF
TRBV28 | ASSVRTAPLRAF